The 8 T cell receptor beta chains below come from one sample, sequenced in a study of blood T cell repertoires in COVID-19. Produced via immunoSEQ multiplex PCR; TCRdb's table is partial and in-frame only. The sample contains about 140,000 clones, 60% to 80% of which appear only once. The specimen sequenced was peripheral blood. These receptors were obtained from a woman aged 45-59 years with active or convalescent COVID-19.

The rearrangement joins TRBV19 to TRBJ1-6, with D maybe TRBD1 (6 bases). This CDR3 has 14 amino acids. The germline gives CDR1 LNHDA, CDR2 SQIVND (reference sequence). CDR3 DNA: TGTGGCGCAGGGGACACCGAGACTAATTCACCCCTCCACTTT. It specifies CGAGDTETNSPLHF. Filled out from reference TRBV19 and TRBJ1-6, the complete variable domain reads DGGITQSPKYLFRKEGQNVTLSCEQNLNHDAMYWYRQDPGQGLRLIYYSQIVNDFQKGDIAEGYSVSREKKESFPLTVTSAQKNPTAFYLCGAGDTETNSPLHFGNGTRLTVT.

The rearrangement uses TRBV18 and TRBJ2-7, with TRBD1 matching 8 bases. V was pared by 3 bases and J by 3 bases, with 7 bases of the junction left unmatched. Per the germline V gene, CDR1 is KGHSH and CDR2 is LQKENI. This CDR3 has 15 residues. CDR3 sequence: CASSPKDRVDYEQYF. The CDR3 DNA follows: TGTGCCAGCTCACCGAAGGACAGGGTAGACTACGAGCAGTACTTC.

CDR3 sequence (DNA): TGTGCCAGCAGCCAAAGATTCAAGCTCCGGGACAGGTACTACGAGCAGTACTTC. Its translation: CASSQRFKLRDRYYEQYF. The genes are TRBV14 and TRBJ2-7; 8 bases are a match to TRBD1. CDR1 and CDR2 (germline): SGHDN, FVKESK. This CDR3 contains 18 residues. With 2 bases clipped from V and 3 bases from J, the junction kept 15 bases outside the gene matches.

The V call is TRBV18, the J call TRBJ2-3; a possible D gene is TRBD1 (6 bases). Germline CDR1 and CDR2: KGHSH and LQKENI. Trimming left V 4 bases short and J 2 bases short, with 10 bases between. The CDR3 contains 14 residues. CDR3: CASSRNRDTDTQYF. In DNA form, the CDR3 reads TGTGCCAGCTCACGCAACAGGGACACAGATACGCAGTATTTT.

CDR3 loop: CASSPRQGSGYEQYF. The CDR3 DNA follows: TGTGCCAGCAGCCCCAGACAGGGCTCGGGCTACGAGCAGTACTTC. The genes are TRBV9 and TRBJ2-7; 7 nucleotides agree with TRBD1. The CDR3 spans 15 residues. V lost 4 bases to trimming and J lost 3 bases; unmatched junction nucleotides: 10. Looked up from germline, CDR1 is SGDLS and CDR2 is YYNGEE.

V is TRBV4-1 and J is TRBJ1-6; 9 bases are a match to TRBD1. V shed 0 bases, J shed 0 bases, and the junction held 15 bases outside the gene matches. Germline-derived CDR1 and CDR2 are MGHRA and YSYEKL. CDR3 length: 22 residues. CDR3 bases: TGCGCCAGCAGCCAAGAGCATCCCGGACAGGGGAGAGTAAGCTCCTATAATTCACCCCTCCACTTT. This sequence encodes CASSQEHPGQGRVSSYNSPLHF.

The chain carries TRBV5-1 and TRBJ2-1, with 8 bases identical to TRBD2. V lost 0 bases to trimming and J lost 9 bases; unmatched junction nucleotides: 8. CDR1 and CDR2 (germline): SGHRS, YFSETQ. The CDR3 consists of 15 residues. The CDR3 loop is CASSLVPAGVGEQFF. CDR3 DNA sequence: TGCGCCAGCAGCTTGGTTCCAGCGGGAGTTGGTGAGCAGTTCTTC.

To note about this clone: A read error may be the cause here, since a much bigger clone is one base away. V and J are TRBV5-1 and TRBJ2-2; tentatively, D is TRBD1 (5 bases). The CDR3 has 13 amino acids. Trimming removed 4 bases from V and 3 bases from J, with 7 bases in between. The V gene's germline CDR1 is SGHRS and CDR2 YFSETQ. The CDR3 reads CASSGRDTGELFF. The CDR3 DNA reads TGCGCCAGCAGCGGCAGGGACACCGGGGAGCTGTTTTTT.